The 22 T cell receptor beta chains presented below share a single source sample, sequenced in a study of cytomegalovirus exposure and HLA in healthy donors. The PCR contained 60 Vbeta and 13 Jbeta primers. Repertoires were generated with immunoSEQ multiplex PCR, while TCRdb's copy carries only in-frame clones and drops some. The sample comprises 180,000 or so clones, roughly 80% of which are singletons, and roughly 1.4% rests with the top ten. The sample was PBMCs. All receptors come from a man aged 35-49 years in good health and CMV-seronegative.

This chain joins TRBV5-1 and TRBJ2-1; 9 bases fit TRBD2. Losses at the gene ends were 0 bases for V and 3 bases for J; bases not matched to a gene: 7. CDR3 size: 17 residues. Germline CDR1 SGHRS, CDR2 YFSETQ. CDR3 sequence (DNA): TGCGCCAGCAGCTTGGGCCGTGGAGCGGGGGGCTACAATGAGCAGTTCTTC. Encoded protein: CASSLGRGAGGYNEQFF.

The chain joins TRBV28 to TRBJ1-5; 8 nucleotides line up with TRBD1. V shed 5 bases, J shed 3 bases, and the junction held 6 bases outside the gene matches. In germline, CDR1 is MDHEN, CDR2 SYDVKM. The CDR3 has 15 amino acids. This CDR3 is CASSPGTGANQPQHF. CDR3 DNA: TGTGCCAGCAGTCCCGGGACAGGAGCCAATCAGCCCCAGCATTTT.

In its sample, this clone was seen once. This chain uses TRBV28 with TRBJ1-3; maybe TRBD1 (6 bases). The CDR3 consists of 17 residues. The V and J ends lost 8 bases and 0 bases respectively, with 20 bases between them. The germline CDR1 and CDR2 sequences are MDHEN and SYDVKM. CDR3 residues: CASSPWGQQNSGNTIYF. The CDR3 bases are TGTGCCAGCTCTCCCTGGGGGCAGCAGAACTCTGGAAACACCATATATTTT. The full variable domain, completed using reference TRBV28 and TRBJ1-3, is DVKVTQSSRYLVKRTGEKVFLECVQDMDHENMFWYRQDPGLGLRLIYFSYDVKMKEKGDIPEGYSVSREKKERFSLILESASTNQTSMYLCASSPWGQQNSGNTIYFGEGSWLTVV.

This clone appeared a few times. This chain joins TRBV28 and TRBJ2-4; maybe TRBD2 (6 bases). V was clipped by 7 bases and J by 2 bases, with 12 bases between them. The CDR3 runs to 14 residues. Germline CDR1 MDHEN, CDR2 SYDVKM. CDR3 region: CASTGGDSKNIQYF. Written as DNA, the CDR3 is TGTGCCAGCACCGGGGGAGACTCCAAAAACATTCAGTACTTC.

The V call is TRBV5-1, the J call TRBJ2-5, with 9 bases that match TRBD2. Germline V lookup: CDR1 SGHRS, CDR2 YFSETQ. V was pared by 4 bases and J by 5 bases, with 6 bases of the junction left unmatched. The CDR3 has 14 amino acids. CDR3 sequence (DNA): TGCGCCAGCAGCGGCGGGGGGGTGCGGGAGACCCAGTACTTC. This gives the protein CASSGGGVRETQYF.

This chain connects TRBV14 to TRBJ2-1, with D uncertain. Per germline, CDR1 SGHDN and CDR2 FVKESK. V lost 2 bases to trimming and J lost 7 bases, with 15 bases between them. This CDR3 contains 15 residues. The CDR3 region has the DNA TGTGCCAGCAGCCAATATCGAGCGAGCGTTAATGAGCAGTTCTTC. It yields the protein CASSQYRASVNEQFF. Drawing the rest from reference TRBV14 and TRBJ2-1, the complete variable domain is EAGVTQFPSHSVIEKGQTVTLRCDPISGHDNLYWYRRVMGKEIKFLLHFVKESKQDESGMPNNRFLAERTGGTYSTLKVQPAELEDSGVYFCASSQYRASVNEQFFGPGTRLTVL.

This clone has a handful of counts. The chain employs TRBV28 and TRBJ1-4; D perhaps matches TRBD1 (6 bases). The CDR3 totals 12 residues. CDR1 and CDR2 from the germline V gene are MDHEN and SYDVKM. CDR3 nucleotides: TGTGTCTCGGGATCTAGGGGGGAAAAACTGTTTTTT. The encoded protein is CVSGSRGEKLFF.

The rearrangement joins TRBV15 to TRBJ2-1, with D possibly being TRBD2 (5 bases). Germline CDR1 reads LNHNV; CDR2 reads YYDKDF (reference sequence). The CDR3 is 14 amino acids. V shed 4 bases and J shed 4 bases, with 11 bases lying between them. The CDR3 region is CATSTWTGYNEQFF. The CDR3, as DNA: TGTGCCACCAGCACTTGGACGGGGTACAATGAGCAGTTCTTC.

This clone was detected only once. V gene TRBV7-3 combines with J gene TRBJ1-2; possible D gene TRBD1, 5 bases. Trimming removed 5 bases from V and 4 bases from J, with 8 bases in between. The CDR3 is 12 amino acids. Germline CDR1 and CDR2: SGHTA and FQGTGA. The CDR3 here is CASSQDSYGYTF. The CDR3 DNA is TGTGCCAGCAGCCAAGACAGCTATGGCTACACCTTC.

This chain links TRBV7-3 with TRBJ2-1; possibly TRBD2 for D (6 bases). There are 15 residues in the CDR3. Germline CDR1 is SGHTA and CDR2 is FQGTGA. Deletions cut 4 bases from V and 2 bases from J, with 12 bases between. The chain's CDR3 is CASSSQRAAYNEQFF. The CDR3 DNA is TGTGCCAGCAGCTCACAGCGGGCAGCCTACAATGAGCAGTTCTTC.

This clone was recorded only once. V and J are TRBV4-2 and TRBJ2-1, with TRBD2 matching over 8 bases. The CDR3 covers 15 residues. J was trimmed by 15 bases and V by 1 base; bases with no gene match: 14. Germline V lookup: CDR1 LGHNA, CDR2 YNFKEQ. The CDR3 sequence is CASSQVGASGRRMFF. Written as DNA, the CDR3 is TGTGCCAGCAGCCAAGTAGGGGCTAGCGGGCGCCGGATGTTCTTC.

V gene TRBV6-5 combines with J gene TRBJ2-3; D is possibly TRBD2 (5 bases). Germline V gene lookup returns CDR1 MNHEY and CDR2 SVGAGI. V was shortened by 3 bases and J by 0 bases, with 10 bases between the two germline ends. The CDR3 contains 15 residues. The CDR3 DNA sequence: TGTGCCAGCAGTTATTGGACTTCTAGCACAGATACGCAGTATTTT. Amino acids: CASSYWTSSTDTQYF.

The chain joins TRBV2 to TRBJ1-2; D possibly corresponds to TRBD1 (5 bases). Germline loops: CDR1 SNHLY, CDR2 FYNNEI. The CDR3 runs 11 residues. Trimming stripped 5 bases from V and 9 bases from J, with 10 bases between. The chain's CDR3 is CASSWGESYTF. Written as DNA, the CDR3 is TGTGCCAGCAGTTGGGGGGAAAGCTACACCTTC. Looking up the rest from reference TRBV2 and TRBJ1-2 gives the full variable domain: EPEVTQTPSHQVTQMGQEVILRCVPISNHLYFYWYRQILGQKVEFLVSFYNNEISEKSEIFDDQFSVERPDGSNFTLKIRSTKLEDSAMYFCASSWGESYTFGSGTRLTVV.

Turning to this clone: Other DNA sequences within the sample encode an identical CDR3. The genes are TRBV21-1 and TRBJ1-4; the D call TRBD1 from the table was never checked on the DNA. TRBV21-1 is given as a pseudogene. The CDR3 loop spans 16 amino acids. CDR3 sequence reads: CASSKGSGGANEKLFF. The CDR3 DNA sequence: TGTGCCAGCAGCAAAGGTTCAGGGGGCGCGAATGAAAAACTGTTTTTT.

The rearrangement uses TRBV7-2 and TRBJ2-3; the D gene is possibly TRBD1 (5 bases). The V end lost 2 bases, the J end lost 4 bases, and 13 bases lay between the germline ends. Germline CDR1 SGHTA, CDR2 FQGNSA. This CDR3 contains 15 residues. CDR3 coding DNA: TGTGCCAGCAGCTTACTTTCCAGGGTGGCAGATACGCAGTATTTT. It encodes CASSLLSRVADTQYF.

This clone has a single count. The V gene is TRBV5-1, the J gene TRBJ1-4; TRBD1 matches 7 bases. Germline assignment: CDR1 SGHRS and CDR2 YFSETQ. The CDR3 runs to 15 residues. After removal of 4 bases from V and 7 bases from J, the junction contained 10 bases not matched to a gene. The CDR3 DNA is TGCGCCAGCAGCGCCCAACAGGGGACGGGTGAAAAACTGTTTTTT. This gives the protein CASSAQQGTGEKLFF.

This clone was seen a few times. In nucleotides, the CDR3 is TGTGCCAGCAGCCTAAACACAGGGAAGCAGTACTTC. Its protein product is CASSLNTGKQYF. V usage is TRBV28 and J usage is TRBJ2-7; weak D call: TRBD1 (6 bases). This CDR3 region has 12 residues. CDR1 and CDR2 from the germline V gene are MDHEN and SYDVKM. Trimming pared 6 bases from V and 8 bases from J, leaving 14 bases between.

V and J are TRBV29-1 and TRBJ2-3; 9 bases fit TRBD1. CDR1 and CDR2 (germline): SQVTM, ANQGSEA. The CDR3 is made up of 14 amino acids. V gave up 6 bases and J gave up 3 bases; unmatched junction bases: 7. CDR3: CSVVTGTGTDTQYF. The DNA of the CDR3 is TGCAGCGTGGTTACCGGGACAGGGACAGATACGCAGTATTTT.

The chain recombines TRBV5-4 with TRBJ1-2; the match to TRBD1 covers 12 bases. V was pared by 4 bases and J by 4 bases, with 5 bases of the junction left unmatched. The CDR3 consists of 15 residues. Germline CDR1 is SGHNT and CDR2 is YYREEE (reference sequence). CDR3 loop: CASSQGQGAAYGYTF. The CDR3 DNA reads TGTGCCAGCAGCCAGGGACAGGGGGCCGCCTATGGCTACACCTTC.

This clone was observed a handful of times. V gene TRBV19 combines with J gene TRBJ1-3, with unresolved D. The CDR3 loop spans 15 amino acids. Germline CDR1 is LNHDA and CDR2 is SQIVND (reference sequence). Trimming took off 1 base at V and 1 base at J, with 8 bases between the two ends. CDR3 region: CASSIVGRSGNTIYF. Here the CDR3 DNA reads TGTGCCAGTAGTATAGTTGGGAGGTCTGGAAACACCATATATTTT.

J is TRBJ1-5 and V is TRBV7-8, with no clear D. The germline V gene encodes CDR1 SGHVS and CDR2 FQNEAQ. This CDR3 is 15 amino acids long. The ends were cut back, 1 base at V and 4 bases at J, with 11 bases in the middle. The CDR3 protein is CASSLDRQNNQPQHF. The CDR3 coding sequence is TGTGCCAGCAGCTTAGACCGTCAGAATAATCAGCCCCAGCATTTT.

The chain links TRBV7-2 to TRBJ1-3; possibly TRBD1 for D (6 bases). Trimming shortened V by 2 bases and J by 3 bases, and 17 bases separated the two germline ends. CDR1 and CDR2 (germline): SGHTA, FQGNSA. This CDR3 is 17 amino acids long. CDR3: CASSLKGHRSYGNTIYF. The CDR3 region has the DNA TGTGCCAGCAGCTTAAAGGGACACCGGTCCTATGGAAACACCATATATTTT.